This TCR beta chain was captured by sequencing in a study of T cell repertoires in cytomegalovirus infection. About the research overall: The authors relied on CMV epitopes, both recently identified HLA-C-restricted and well-studied HLA-B-restricted. CMV infection plus the matching HLA type was flagged by public TCR beta signatures.

Points on this clonotype: Its antigen is undetermined.

Findings and limits, study-wide: Cumulative public TCR beta family frequency identified carriers of CMV plus the relevant HLA.

TCRdb redid the calling of the reads with MiXCR, one entry per CDR3 protein. The data hold roughly 150,000 distinct CDR3 sequences, with more than 25% observed a single time. V lost 6 bases to trimming and J lost 0 bases; unmatched junction nucleotides: 5. The CDR3 runs 14 residues. CDR1 is SGHAT and CDR2 is FQDESV in the germline V gene (reference sequence). The TCR comes from a human donor in good health (CMV status not recorded). Some clones in this sample may be carry-over from other donors' samples. The sample in question was CD8+ T cells from cultured PBMCs, obtained from culture after CMV antigen stimulation. The chain joins TRBV11-1 to TRBJ2-7; 7 bases are a match to TRBD2. The CDR3: CASRPGGTSYEQYF. The CDR3 bases are TGTGCCAGCAGACCGGGGGGTACCTCCTACGAGCAGTACTTC.